Below, one TCR beta chain is given with its context. This record belongs to a study of blood T cell repertoires in COVID-19. Study-wide background: T cells, B-cell-depleted T cells, or PBMCs supplied cDNA or gDNA.

From germline, CDR1 is LNHDA and CDR2 SQIVND (reference sequence). V lost 3 bases and J 7 bases, leaving 9 bases between the germline ends. This CDR3 comprises 13 residues. Here immunoSEQ multiplex PCR was the method, and the copy in TCRdb shows in-frame clones only, minus some. The sample includes 100,000 to 120,000 clones, roughly four fifths of them seen just once. The receptor was isolated from a woman in her sixties or seventies with acute or convalescent COVID-19. The sample taken for sequencing was peripheral blood. The chain recombines TRBV19 with TRBJ2-2; the D gene is possibly TRBD2 (7 bases). The CDR3 region has the DNA TGTGCCAGTAGTATGGGGGGGCACGGGGAGCTGTTTTTT. Its translation is CASSMGGHGELFF.